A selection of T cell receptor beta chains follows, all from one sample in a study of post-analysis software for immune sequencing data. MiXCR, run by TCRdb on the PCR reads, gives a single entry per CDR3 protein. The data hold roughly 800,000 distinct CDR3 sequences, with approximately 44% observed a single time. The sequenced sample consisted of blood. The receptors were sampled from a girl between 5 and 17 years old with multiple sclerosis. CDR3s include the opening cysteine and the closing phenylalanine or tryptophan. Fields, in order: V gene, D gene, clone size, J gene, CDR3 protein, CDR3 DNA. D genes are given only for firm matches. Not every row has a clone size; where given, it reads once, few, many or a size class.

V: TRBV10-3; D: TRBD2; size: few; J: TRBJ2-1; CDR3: CAIRLAEAGEQFF; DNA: TGTGCCATAAGACTAGCGGAGGCGGGAGAGCAGTTCTTC
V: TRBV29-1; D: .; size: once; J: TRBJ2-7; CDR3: CSVAGASYEQYF; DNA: TGCAGCGTTGCGGGGGCCTCCTACGAGCAGTACTTC
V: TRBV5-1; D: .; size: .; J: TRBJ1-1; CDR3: CASSWGARGLLNTEAFF; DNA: TGCGCCAGCAGCTGGGGCGCTCGGGGGCTCCTGAACACTGAAGCTTTCTTT
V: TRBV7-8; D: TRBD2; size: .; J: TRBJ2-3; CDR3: CASSNPTPTSDDTQYF; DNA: TGTGCCAGCAGCAACCCAACCCCGACTAGCGACGATACGCAGTATTTT
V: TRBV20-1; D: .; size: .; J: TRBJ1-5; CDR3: CSARAATPDGQPQHF; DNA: TGCAGTGCTAGAGCGGCGACTCCAGACGGACAGCCCCAGCATTTT
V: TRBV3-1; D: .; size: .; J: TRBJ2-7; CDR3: CASSLQGGGPYNEQYF; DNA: TGTGCCAGCAGCCTGCAGGGGGGAGGGCCGTACAATGAGCAGTACTTC
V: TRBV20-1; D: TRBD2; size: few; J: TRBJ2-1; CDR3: CSAREVGGSYNEQFF; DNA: TGCAGTGCTAGAGAAGTGGGAGGGTCCTACAATGAGCAGTTCTTC
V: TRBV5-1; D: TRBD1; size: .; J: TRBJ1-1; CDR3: CASSSRQGATLTEAFF; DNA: TGCGCCAGCAGCAGCCGACAGGGGGCGACACTCACTGAAGCTTTCTTT
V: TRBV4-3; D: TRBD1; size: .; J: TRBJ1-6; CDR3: CASSQDRGTGGRDSPLHF; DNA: TGCGCCAGCAGCCAAGATCGGGGGACAGGGGGCCGGGATTCACCCCTCCACTTT
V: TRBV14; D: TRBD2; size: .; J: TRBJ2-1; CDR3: CASSQVAGVVFDEQFF; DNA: TGTGCCAGCAGCCAAGTAGCGGGAGTAGTGTTCGATGAGCAGTTCTTC
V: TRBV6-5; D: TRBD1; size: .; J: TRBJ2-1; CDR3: CASSSPSYRGRFNEQFF; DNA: TGTGCCAGCAGTTCCCCCTCCTACAGGGGGCGTTTCAATGAGCAGTTCTTC
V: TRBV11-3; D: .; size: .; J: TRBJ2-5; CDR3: CASRTQGKEQYF; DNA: TGTGCCAGCCGAACTCAGGGGAAAGAGCAGTACTTC
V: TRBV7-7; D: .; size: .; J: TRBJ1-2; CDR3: CASSPPDGTNYGYTF; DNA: TGTGCTAGCAGCCCACCCGACGGAACAAACTATGGCTACACCTTC
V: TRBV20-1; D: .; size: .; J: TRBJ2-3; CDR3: CSAKSPGHTDTQYF; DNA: TGCAGTGCCAAGTCCCCCGGCCACACAGATACGCAGTATTTT
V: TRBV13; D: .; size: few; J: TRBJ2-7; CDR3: CASSPGGGSSYEQYF; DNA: TGTGCCAGCAGCCCGGGCGGAGGGAGCTCCTACGAGCAGTACTTC
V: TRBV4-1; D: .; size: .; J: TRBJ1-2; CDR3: CASSQDLGSPYGYTF; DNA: TGCGCCAGCAGCCAAGATTTGGGCAGCCCCTATGGCTACACCTTC
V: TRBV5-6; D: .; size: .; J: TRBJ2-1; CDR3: CASGVWGLLTYNEQFF; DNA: TGTGCCAGCGGTGTGTGGGGTCTGCTCACCTACAATGAGCAGTTCTTC
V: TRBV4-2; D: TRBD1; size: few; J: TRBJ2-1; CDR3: CASSQARTGGNEQFF; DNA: TGTGCCAGCAGCCAAGCCAGGACAGGGGGCAATGAGCAGTTCTTC
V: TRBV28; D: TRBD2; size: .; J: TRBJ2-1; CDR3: CASLLDPTSGRSGEQFF; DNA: TGTGCCAGCCTATTGGACCCGACTAGCGGGAGGTCTGGTGAGCAGTTCTTC
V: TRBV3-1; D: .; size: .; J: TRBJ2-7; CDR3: CASSQDTMSSYEQYF; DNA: TGTGCCAGCAGCCAGGACACGATGAGCTCCTACGAGCAGTACTTC
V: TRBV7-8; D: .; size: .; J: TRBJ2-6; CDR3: CASSLYLTGSGANVLTF; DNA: TGTGCCAGCAGCTTATATCTGACAGGCTCTGGGGCCAACGTCCTGACTTTC
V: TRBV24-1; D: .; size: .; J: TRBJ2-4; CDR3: CATSDFNEQYF; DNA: TGTGCCACCAGTGATTTCAATGAGCAGTACTTC
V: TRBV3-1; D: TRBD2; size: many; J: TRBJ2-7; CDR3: CASSQDLLAGAYEQYF; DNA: TGTGCCAGCAGCCAAGATCTTCTAGCGGGAGCCTACGAGCAGTACTTC
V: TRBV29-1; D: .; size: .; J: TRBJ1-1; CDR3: CSVYLQKNTEAFF; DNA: TGCAGCGTTTACTTACAGAAAAACACTGAAGCTTTCTTT
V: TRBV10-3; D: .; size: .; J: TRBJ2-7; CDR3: CAISEGLGVEQYF; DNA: TGTGCCATCAGTGAGGGCCTTGGAGTCGAGCAGTACTTC
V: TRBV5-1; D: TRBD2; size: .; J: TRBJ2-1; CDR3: CASSLLVAGHNEQFF; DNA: TGCGCCAGCAGCTTGTTGGTAGCGGGACACAATGAGCAGTTCTTC
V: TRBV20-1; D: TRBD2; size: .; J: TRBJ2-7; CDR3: CSATGLAGVREQYF; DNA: TGCAGTGCTACGGGACTAGCGGGAGTCCGCGAGCAGTACTTC
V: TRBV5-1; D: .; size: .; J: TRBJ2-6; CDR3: CASEGKGVSGANVLTF; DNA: TGCGCCAGCGAGGGAAAAGGGGTCTCTGGGGCCAACGTCCTGACTTTC
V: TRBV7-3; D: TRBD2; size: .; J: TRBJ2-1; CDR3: CASSLTGSSGGEQFF; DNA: TGTGCCAGCAGCTTAACGGGGTCTAGCGGGGGTGAGCAGTTCTTC
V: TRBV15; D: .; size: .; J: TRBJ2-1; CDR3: CATRRESSYNEQFF; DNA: TGTGCCACCAGAAGGGAAAGCTCCTACAATGAGCAGTTCTTC
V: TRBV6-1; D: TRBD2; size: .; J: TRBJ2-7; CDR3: CASSEGLAGVTEQYF; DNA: TGTGCCAGCAGTGAGGGACTAGCGGGAGTAACCGAGCAGTACTTC
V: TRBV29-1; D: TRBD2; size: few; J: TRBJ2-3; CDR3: CSVGDSGIADTQYF; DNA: TGCAGCGTTGGGGATAGCGGGATCGCAGATACGCAGTATTTT
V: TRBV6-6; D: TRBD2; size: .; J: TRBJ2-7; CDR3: CASSLNSGRAYEQYF; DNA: TGTGCCAGCAGTTTAAATAGCGGGAGGGCCTACGAGCAGTACTTC
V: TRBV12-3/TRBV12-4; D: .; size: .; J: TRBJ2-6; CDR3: CASRRYGANVLTF; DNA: TGTGCCAGCAGGCGCTATGGGGCCAACGTCCTGACTTTC
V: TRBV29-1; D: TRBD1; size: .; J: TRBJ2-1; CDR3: CSGGQNNYNEQFF; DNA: TGCAGCGGGGGACAGAATAATTACAATGAGCAGTTCTTC
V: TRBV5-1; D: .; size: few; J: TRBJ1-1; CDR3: CASSPQDSGGPVEAFF; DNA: TGCGCCAGCAGCCCCCAGGACAGCGGGGGGCCTGTGGAAGCTTTCTTT
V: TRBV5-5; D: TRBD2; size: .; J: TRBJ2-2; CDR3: CASSLAAGAYSGELFF; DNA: TGTGCCAGCAGCTTGGCTGCGGGAGCTTATTCCGGGGAGCTGTTTTTT
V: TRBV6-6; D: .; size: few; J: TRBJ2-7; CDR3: CASSFGRIYEQYF; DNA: TGTGCCAGCAGTTTCGGACGGATCTACGAGCAGTACTTC
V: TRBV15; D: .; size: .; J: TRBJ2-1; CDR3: CATSKSSSSVVLSSYNEQFF; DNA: TGTGCCACCAGCAAGTCATCTTCCTCGGTGGTTTTAAGCTCCTACAATGAGCAGTTCTTC
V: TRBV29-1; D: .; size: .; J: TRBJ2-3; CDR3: CSVGWGASTDTQYF; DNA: TGCAGCGTTGGTTGGGGGGCTAGCACAGATACGCAGTATTTT
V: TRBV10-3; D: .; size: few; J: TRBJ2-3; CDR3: CAISPSGERADTQYF; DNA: TGTGCCATCAGCCCTTCAGGGGAGCGGGCAGATACGCAGTATTTT
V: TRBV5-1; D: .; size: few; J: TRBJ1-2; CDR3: CASSLEGGYTF; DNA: TGCGCCAGCAGCTTGGAAGGCGGCTACACCTTC
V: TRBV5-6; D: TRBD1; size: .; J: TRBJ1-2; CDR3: CASSPEQGARGGYTF; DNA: TGTGCCAGCAGCCCGGAACAGGGGGCGCGTGGGGGCTACACCTTC
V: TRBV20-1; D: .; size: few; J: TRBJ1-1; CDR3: CSARDLRGRPEAFF; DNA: TGCAGTGCTAGAGATCTCCGGGGGCGGCCTGAAGCTTTCTTT
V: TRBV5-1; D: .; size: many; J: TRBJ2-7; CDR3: CASSAPELPEQYF; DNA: TGCGCCAGCAGCGCCCCAGAATTGCCCGAGCAGTACTTC